The 8 T cell receptor beta chains below come from one sample, sequenced in a study of memory CD8 T cells in hepatitis C reinfection. Measured with immunoSEQ multiplex PCR; TCRdb has only the in-frame clones, and not every one. The table lists about 43,000 clones, approximately 92% of them singletons. Time point reported: late/post reinfection, 12 to 24 weeks after detection. TCR sequencing was done directly ex vivo on sorted cells, without expansion in vitro. The sequencing sample was made of naive CD8+ T cells sorted from blood. These receptors were taken from a young man with hepatitis C virus infection.

V is TRBV2 and J is TRBJ2-1, with 13 bases aligning to TRBD2. From germline, CDR1 is SNHLY and CDR2 FYNNEI. The CDR3 consists of 14 residues. The J segment lost 6 bases and the V segment lost 5 bases, leaving 1 base of the junction unmatched. CDR3 in amino acids: CASSRTSGGNEQFF. CDR3 coding DNA: TGTGCCAGCAGTCGGACTAGCGGGGGCAATGAGCAGTTCTTC. Supplemented by reference TRBV2 and TRBJ2-1, the full variable domain reads EPEVTQTPSHQVTQMGQEVILRCVPISNHLYFYWYRQILGQKVEFLVSFYNNEISEKSEIFDDQFSVERPDGSNFTLKIRSTKLEDSAMYFCASSRTSGGNEQFFGPGTRLTVL.

The chain recombines TRBV5-4 with TRBJ2-5; tentative D call: TRBD1 (5 bases). Gene TRBJ2-7 matches the end of the DNA better, so the J call may be wrong. The germline CDR1 and CDR2 sequences are SGHNT and YYREEE (reference sequence). The CDR3 is made up of 15 amino acids. CDR3 sequence: CASSLVGQGAYEQYF. The CDR3, as DNA: TGTGCCAGCAGCTTGGTCGGGCAGGGTGCCTACGAGCAGTACTTC.

CDR3 bases: TGCAGCGTTTTAGGGGAAAACACCGGGGAGCTGTTTTTT. Protein: CSVLGENTGELFF. The chain recombines TRBV29-1 with TRBJ2-2, with a weak D call TRBD1 (5 bases). The V end lost 5 bases, the J end lost 2 bases, and 9 bases lay between the germline ends. The CDR3 has 13 amino acids. The V gene's germline CDR1 is SQVTM and CDR2 ANQGSEA.

This chain links TRBV5-1 with TRBJ2-3, with a tentative D call TRBD2 (6 bases). In germline, CDR1 is SGHRS, CDR2 YFSETQ. The V end was cut by 4 bases, the J end by 2 bases, with 8 bases between. The CDR3 contains 13 residues. DNA for the CDR3: TGCGCCAGCAGCGGGACTTTCACAGATACGCAGTATTTT. Amino acid sequence: CASSGTFTDTQYF.

This chain connects TRBV4-3 to TRBJ2-2; 8 bases fit TRBD1. This CDR3 is built from 17 residues. Looked up from germline, CDR1 is LGHNA and CDR2 is YSLEER. V shed 0 bases, J shed 9 bases, and the junction held 12 bases outside the gene matches. The CDR3 sequence: CASSQERPGQDLRELFF. In nucleotides, the CDR3 is TGCGCCAGCAGCCAAGAGCGGCCGGGACAGGATCTGAGGGAGCTGTTTTTT.

V and J are TRBV7-6 and TRBJ2-2; perhaps TRBD1 as D (7 bases). Trimming removed 6 bases from V and 4 bases from J, with 21 bases in between. This CDR3 region has 17 residues. The germline V gene has CDR1 SGHVS and CDR2 FNYEAQ. CDR3 loop: CASSQRARGVITGELFF. The CDR3 DNA is TGTGCCAGCAGTCAACGCGCCAGGGGGGTGATCACCGGGGAGCTGTTTTTT.

The chain recombines TRBV7-6 with TRBJ1-1; a weak D match, TRBD1 (5 bases). Per germline, CDR1 SGHVS and CDR2 FNYEAQ. V lost 5 bases and J lost 1, with 8 bases in between. The CDR3 loop spans 13 amino acids. CDR3 DNA sequence: TGTGCCAGCAGCGTGACAGCGAACACTGAAGCTTTCTTT. Encoded protein: CASSVTANTEAFF.

This chain links TRBV4-1 with TRBJ1-5; tentatively, D is TRBD1 (6 bases). The CDR3 is made up of 15 amino acids. Trimming removed 2 bases from V and 4 bases from J, with 12 bases in between. From germline, CDR1 is MGHRA and CDR2 YSYEKL. CDR3 bases: TGCGCCAGCAGCCAAAATGAGGGGGTAAATCAGCCCCAGCATTTT. Its translation: CASSQNEGVNQPQHF.